Presented here are 10 T cell receptor beta chains from one specimen sequenced in a study of cytomegalovirus exposure and HLA in healthy donors (dated by TCRdb to 2017 to 2019). Library preparation was by the immunoSEQ multiplex PCR assay. The multiplex PCR relied on a mix of 60 forward primers for TCR Vbeta segments and 13 reverse primers for TCR Jbeta segments. As stored in TCRdb, this immuneACCESS dataset retains in-frame rearrangements with V and J assigned. A fraction of the clones does not appear; measured against another copy, unresolved V genes explain less than half of the discrepancy, and the remainder lacks a known reason. In this sample the table shows roughly 100,000 clones, 76% of which occur a single time. Clones ranked in the top ten supply about 7.5% of the sample. Sequencing was carried out using PBMCs. The receptors originated from a man aged 40-55 years in good health and CMV-seropositive.

The J gene is TRBJ2-5, the V gene TRBV11-3, with 8 bases lining up with TRBD1. The CDR3 consists of 15 residues. The V segment lost 5 bases and the J segment 5 bases; nucleotides outside the gene matches: 10. Germline values: CDR1 SGHNT, CDR2 YENEEA. CDR3 in DNA: TGTGCCAGCAGCCCGCCGGGACAGGCGGGGGAGACCCAGTACTTC. Translation: CASSPPGQAGETQYF.

For the CDR3, the DNA is TGTGCCAGCAGTCCAGGACTAGCGGGGGGGAGACGCTACGAGCAGTACTTC. This translates into CASSPGLAGGRRYEQYF. The chain joins TRBV27 to TRBJ2-7; 15 bases line up with TRBD2. The CDR3 extends over 17 amino acids. V lost 5 bases to trimming and J lost 3 bases; unmatched junction nucleotides: 8. Germline CDR1 reads MNHEY; CDR2 reads SMNVEV (reference sequence).

The chain is built from TRBV10-3 and TRBJ1-6; 8 nucleotides align to TRBD1. J gave up 8 bases and V 11 bases, and 8 bases lay outside the gene matches. Per germline, CDR1 ENHRY and CDR2 SYGVKD. The CDR3 is made up of 13 amino acids. The CDR3, as DNA: TGTGCCGTTGGACAGGGAGCTCATTCACCCCTCCACTTT. Residues: CAVGQGAHSPLHF.

The sample holds a few counts of this clone. The CDR3 loop reads CASSSSGTGSYGYTF. As DNA, the CDR3 is TGTGCCAGCAGCTCCTCCGGGACAGGATCCTATGGCTACACCTTC. This sequence joins TRBV11-2 and TRBJ1-2; TRBD1 matches 8 bases. CDR3 length: 15 amino acids. Germline values: CDR1 SGHAT, CDR2 FQNNGV. The junction had 8 bases not matched to a gene; V was cut back by 4 bases and J by 4 bases.

The chain is built from TRBV9 and TRBJ1-5, with 12 bases that match TRBD1. J gave up 0 bases and V 0 bases, and 7 bases lay outside the gene matches. In germline, CDR1 is SGDLS, CDR2 YYNGEE. The CDR3 is made up of 19 amino acids. The CDR3 here is CASSVGSGQGADSNQPQHF. The CDR3 region has the DNA TGTGCCAGCAGCGTAGGCTCGGGACAGGGGGCCGATAGCAATCAGCCCCAGCATTTT.

The chain recombines TRBV6-6 with TRBJ1-2, with 9 bases identical to TRBD1. The ends lost 5 bases at V and 0 bases at J; junction bases unmatched: 4. Germline CDR1 reads MNHNY; CDR2 reads SVGAGI (reference sequence). This CDR3 has 15 residues. CDR3 sequence (DNA): TGTGCCAGCAGTCCGACAGGGGGACCTAACTATGGCTACACCTTC. Residues: CASSPTGGPNYGYTF.

This clone was seen a handful of times. Other DNA sequences of this sample code for an identical CDR3. V usage is TRBV29-1 and J usage is TRBJ2-5; no clear D. V was pared by 4 bases and J by 2 bases, with 8 bases between. The CDR3 length is 12 residues. The germline gives CDR1 SQVTM, CDR2 ANQGSEA. The CDR3 protein is CSVATAQETQYF. The CDR3 coding sequence is TGCAGCGTTGCTACAGCACAAGAGACCCAGTACTTC.

The chain has TRBV11-3 and TRBJ2-7; 7 nucleotides line up with TRBD1. Per germline, CDR1 SGHNT and CDR2 YENEEA. The V gene end was trimmed by 4 bases and the J gene end by 5 bases; junction bases not matched to a gene: 8. The CDR3 consists of 14 residues. As DNA, the CDR3 is TGTGCCAGCAGCTACCGGGACAGATCCGACGAGCAGTACTTC. Its translation is CASSYRDRSDEQYF.

The CDR3 region is CASSCRLASADQETQYF. The CDR3, as DNA: TGTGCCAGCAGCTGCAGACTGGCTAGCGCCGACCAAGAGACCCAGTACTTC. The chain combines TRBV7-4 with TRBJ2-5; D possibly corresponds to TRBD2 (6 bases). The CDR3 contains 17 residues. V gave up 4 bases and J gave up 0 bases, with 18 bases separating them. Germline loops: CDR1 SGHVT, CDR2 SQSDAQ.

DNA of the CDR3: TGTGCCAGCAGCTTGGACTTGAGGTGGGAGACCCAGTACTTC. It codes for CASSLDLRWETQYF. This chain links TRBV5-5 with TRBJ2-5; D is unclear. The germline V gene has CDR1 SGHKS and CDR2 YYEKEE (reference sequence). The CDR3 spans 14 residues. Trimming removed 0 bases from V and 5 bases from J, with 11 bases in between.